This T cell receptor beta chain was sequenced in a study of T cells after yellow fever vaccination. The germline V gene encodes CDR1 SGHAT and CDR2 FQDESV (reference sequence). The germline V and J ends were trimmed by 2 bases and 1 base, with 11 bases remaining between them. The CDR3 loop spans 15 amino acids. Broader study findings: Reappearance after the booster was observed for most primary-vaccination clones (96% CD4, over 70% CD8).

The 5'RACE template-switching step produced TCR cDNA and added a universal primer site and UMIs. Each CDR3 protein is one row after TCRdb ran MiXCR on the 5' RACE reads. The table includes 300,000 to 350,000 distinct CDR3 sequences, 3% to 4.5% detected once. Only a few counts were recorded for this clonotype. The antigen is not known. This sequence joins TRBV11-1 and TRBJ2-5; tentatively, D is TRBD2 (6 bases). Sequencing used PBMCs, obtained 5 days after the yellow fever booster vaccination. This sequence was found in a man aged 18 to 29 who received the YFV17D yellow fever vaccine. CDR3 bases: TGTGCCAGCAGCTTACCTCCGGGACTCCAAGAGACCCAGTACTTC. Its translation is CASSLPPGLQETQYF.